This T cell receptor beta chain was documented in a study of T-cell memory formation after mild COVID-19. Findings and limits, study-wide: CD4/CD8 balance held among clones contracting day 15 to 85, and later expanders leaned CD4+.

For this clonotype: Its antigen is unidentified.

From the 5' RACE reads, TCRdb called clonotypes with MiXCR, one entry per CDR3 protein. This sample yields over 150,000 distinct CDR3 sequences, of which approximately 17% are seen a single time; approximately 4% belongs to the top ten. The germline V gene has CDR1 MDHEN and CDR2 SYDVKM. V was cut by 7 bases and J by 8 bases, with 23 bases left in between. This CDR3 has 16 amino acids. Specimen: PBMCs or a T cell subset sorted from them (not recorded which). The clonotype was recovered from a man in his late teens or twenties who had mild COVID-19 (a few samples of this study predate the infection). Cell type and time point are not known. The chain couples TRBV28 to TRBJ1-4, with a possible D match to TRBD1 (5 bases). CDR3 residues: CASTKPKSTAREKLFF. The CDR3, as DNA: TGTGCCAGCACAAAACCTAAATCGACAGCGCGGGAAAAACTGTTTTTT.